This T cell receptor beta chain was retrieved from a study of technical replicates of blood from a few donors. CDR1 LNHDA and CDR2 SQIVND come from the germline V gene (reference sequence). The CDR3 runs 13 residues. Between the trimmed V and J ends, which lost 10 bases and 7 bases, there was a span of 16 bases. Profiled with immunoSEQ multiplex PCR; TCRdb holds only in-frame clones, not every one. This sample has 100,000 or so clones; 90% to 97% occur once, and the top ten carry about 0.39%. V is TRBV19 and J is TRBJ1-4, with a tentative D call TRBD1 (6 bases). The sequenced sample consisted of T cells isolated from PBMCs. This receptor was identified in a human donor in good health. CDR3 DNA sequence: TGTGCCACCCAAATACAGGGAGTTGAAAAACTGTTTTTT. Its translation is CATQIQGVEKLFF.